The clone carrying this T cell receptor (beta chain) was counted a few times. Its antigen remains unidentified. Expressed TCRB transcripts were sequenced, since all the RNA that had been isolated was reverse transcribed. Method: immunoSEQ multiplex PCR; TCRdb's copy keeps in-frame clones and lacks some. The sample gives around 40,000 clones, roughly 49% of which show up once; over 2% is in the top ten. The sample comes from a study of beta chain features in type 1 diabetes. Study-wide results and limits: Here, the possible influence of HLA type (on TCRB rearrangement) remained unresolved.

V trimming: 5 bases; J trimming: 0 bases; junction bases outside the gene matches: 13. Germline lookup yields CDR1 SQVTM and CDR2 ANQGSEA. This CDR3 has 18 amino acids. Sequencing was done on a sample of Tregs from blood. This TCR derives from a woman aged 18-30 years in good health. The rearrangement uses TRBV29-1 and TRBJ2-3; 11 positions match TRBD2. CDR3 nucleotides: TGCAGCGTTCCTCCAACCTTTAGCGGGAGGGCTAGCACAGATACGCAGTATTTT. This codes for CSVPPTFSGRASTDTQYF.